This TCR beta chain was recovered during a study of blood T cell repertoires in COVID-19. Study details: Spain, Italy and the United States supplied samples that represented acute and convalescent COVID-19. The cDNA or gDNA used as material had been derived from T cells, B-cell-depleted T cells, or PBMCs.

Original data processing: Using reference gene primer amplification, nucleated cell counts were estimated. TCRdb keeps only in-frame clones here, not all; method: immunoSEQ multiplex PCR. That table gives V, J and clone size, and the DNA gave D and trimming. The data show about 65,000 clones, with 80% to 95% seen just once and approximately 2.6% held by the top ten. Germline V CDR1 and CDR2: SGHDN, FVKESK. The CDR3 contains 13 residues. V was trimmed by 1 base and J by 10 bases, leaving 8 bases between them. This TCR was sampled from a man aged 70 or older with active COVID-19. This sequence joins TRBV14 and TRBJ1-6; D possibly corresponds to TRBD1 (5 bases). Sequenced sample: peripheral blood. This CDR3 reads CASSQAGFSPLHF. Written as DNA, the CDR3 is TGTGCCAGCAGCCAAGCAGGGTTCTCACCCCTCCACTTT.